Shown below are 5 T cell receptor beta chains from a single sample sequenced in a study of CD8 T cells in ankylosing spondylitis. TCRdb re-called the 5' RACE reads through MiXCR, storing one row per CDR3 protein. The sample holds approximately 150,000 distinct CDR3 sequences, just over 9.5% seen once. Sequencing used blood, either unsorted or a sorted T cell fraction (not recorded which). These receptors were obtained from a female donor with ankylosing spondylitis or in good health (not recorded which).

This clonotype turned up a few times. The chain recombines TRBV28 with TRBJ2-1, with D uncertain. V lost 2 bases and J 7 bases, leaving 12 bases between the germline ends. This CDR3 region has 14 residues. Looked up from germline, CDR1 is MDHEN and CDR2 is SYDVKM. The CDR3 here is CASSLRGFGNEQFF. The DNA for the CDR3 is TGTGCCAGCAGTTTACGAGGATTCGGGAATGAGCAGTTCTTC.

This clonotype was picked up a small number of times. V and J are TRBV4-3 and TRBJ2-3; 10 nucleotides match TRBD2. Germline CDR1 reads LGHNA; CDR2 reads YSLEER. This CDR3 spans 16 amino acids. J lost 1 base, V lost 1 base, and 2 bases had no gene match. The CDR3: CASSQGSGGGTDTQYF. In DNA form, the CDR3 reads TGCGCCAGCAGCCAAGGAAGCGGGGGGGGCACAGATACGCAGTATTTT.

This chain uses TRBV20-1 with TRBJ2-1; D is possibly TRBD1 or TRBD2 (5 bases each). The V gene lost 1 base and the J gene lost 8 bases, with 24 bases spanning the gap. The CDR3 is 17 residues long. CDR1 is DFQATT and CDR2 is SNEGSKA in the germline V gene (reference sequence). CDR3 DNA: TGCAGTGCTAGAGTGGTCGGCCGGCGGGTTTTCAGGGATGAGCAGTTCTTC. Protein sequence: CSARVVGRRVFRDEQFF.

This clonotype was counted only a few times. The V call is TRBV2, the J call TRBJ1-1, with a weak D call TRBD1 (5 bases). CDR1 SNHLY and CDR2 FYNNEI come from the germline V gene. The V gene lost 10 bases and the J gene lost 1 base, with 10 bases spanning the gap. This CDR3 spans 12 amino acids. This chain's CDR3 is CATPGGNTEAFF. The CDR3 nucleotides read TGTGCCACCCCTGGGGGGAACACTGAAGCTTTCTTT.

The table lists this clonotype with many counts. The rearrangement uses TRBV29-1 and TRBJ2-1; 9 nucleotides line up with TRBD1. CDR3 size: 13 residues. Germline values: CDR1 SQVTM, CDR2 ANQGSEA. Trimming took 7 bases from V and 10 from J; bases not matched to a gene: 11. The DNA of the CDR3 is TGCAGCGCCCCAACAGGGGGCGGACCAGAGCAGTTCTTC. It yields the protein CSAPTGGGPEQFF.